These T cell receptor beta chains were read from a single sample in a study of human T cells and chemical hapten exposure. TCRdb re-called the RACE reads through MiXCR, storing one row per CDR3 protein. Counted here are roughly 50,000 distinct CDR3 sequences, 9.5% to 12% occurring once; the ten biggest clones make up about 1.7%. The specimen comprised whole blood, sampled in connection with sensitization to the hapten diphenylcyclopropenone (DPC). All receptors come from a woman aged 40-49 years with alopecia areata. Some clones in this sample may be carry-over from other donors' samples. The CDR3 runs from the conserved cysteine through the conserved F or W. The size field is filled for only some rows; it gives once, few, many or a size class.

12	TRBV29-1	-	TRBJ2-7	CSVGQASYEQYF
14	TRBV11-2	few	TRBJ2-7	CASSLDRNSGEQYF
13	TRBV12-3/TRBV12-4	many	TRBJ2-5	CASSFREEETQYF
15	TRBV20-1	few	TRBJ2-3	CSARYGQGAGDTQYF
15	TRBV20-1	-	TRBJ2-7	CSARPGGRATYEQYF
11	TRBV28	-	TRBJ2-1	CASSSHAEQFF
15	TRBV7-3	few	TRBJ2-1	CASSITSRPYNEQFF
14	TRBV6-5	many	TRBJ1-2	CASSRTGPYYGYTF
14	TRBV6-4	few	TRBJ1-5	CANPAVCGVKPQHF
16	TRBV6-2/TRBV6-3	-	TRBJ1-5	CASTGQGASLYQPQHF
15	TRBV7-6	-	TRBJ1-1	CASSPRTGAKTEAFF
14	TRBV2	many	TRBJ2-7	CASSEDRAAYEQYF
13	TRBV27	many	TRBJ1-4	CASSFIEGEKLFF
14	TRBV2	-	TRBJ1-5	CASSPGGDNQPQHF
12	TRBV9	-	TRBJ1-1	CASSAQNTEAFF
14	TRBV7-7	-	TRBJ2-5	CASSLDSYQETQYF
13	TRBV5-1	-	TRBJ1-1	CASSWKGDTEAFF
14	TRBV5-1	many	TRBJ2-3	CASSLAGIPDTQYF
15	TRBV7-3	few	TRBJ2-7	CASSVLAGDSYEQYF
17	TRBV15	-	TRBJ2-1	CATSRELAGGPVNEQFF
22	TRBV23-1	-	TRBJ2-4	CASSQFAGGVQGLNVAKNIQYF
13	TRBV29-1	few	TRBJ2-5	CSVRGQVQETQYF
12	TRBV29-1	once	TRBJ1-4	CSVGDSNEKLFF
13	TRBV6-6	-	TRBJ1-3	CASSPVSGNTIYF
17	TRBV5-1	many	TRBJ1-1	CASSLVARVSLNTEAFF
14	TRBV6-2/TRBV6-3	many	TRBJ2-2	CASSGQGGTGELFF
13	TRBV6-1	-	TRBJ1-5	CASIQNSNQPQHF
12	TRBV25-1	many	TRBJ2-3	CASSPGADTQYF
13	TRBV29-1	few	TRBJ1-2	CSVERTPGYGYTF
17	TRBV5-1	many	TRBJ1-6	CASSQMGGSSYNSPLHF
16	TRBV29-1	many	TRBJ2-5	CSVDRGRGAGQETQYF
18	TRBV23-1	few	TRBJ2-1	CASRPGTSGRVSPNEQFF
12	TRBV29-1	many	TRBJ2-7	CSVAAGASEQYF
12	TRBV5-1	-	TRBJ2-5	CASGSEAETQYF
14	TRBV11-2	few	TRBJ1-1	CASSLVGGNTEAFF
11	TRBV5-1	-	TRBJ1-1	CASSLSGEAFF
16	TRBV7-9	many	TRBJ2-3	CASSTRLADSTDTQYF